These 19 T cell receptor beta chains were all obtained from the same sample, sequenced in a study of T cell repertoires in cytomegalovirus infection. Their cognate antigens are unknown. TCRdb ran MiXCR on the reads and lists one entry per CDR3 protein. The repertoire consists of 100,000 to 150,000 distinct CDR3 sequences, with about 32% occurring once and the leading ten covering around 54%. Sequencing used CD8+ T cells from cultured PBMCs, obtained from culture after CMV antigen stimulation. These receptors were obtained from a human donor in good health (CMV status not recorded). Some clones in this sample may be carry-over from other donors' samples.

This clonotype was seen only a few times. This rearrangement joins TRBV27 to TRBJ1-5, with 7 bases lining up with TRBD1. The CDR3 consists of 13 residues. Trimming took 4 bases from V and 5 from J; bases not matched to a gene: 2. The V gene's germline CDR1 is MNHEY and CDR2 SMNVEV (reference sequence). The CDR3 region has the DNA TGTGCCAGCAGTTCAACAGGGGATCAGCCCCAGCATTTT. The encoded protein is CASSSTGDQPQHF.

This clonotype was recorded a few times. CDR3 loop: CATSKSTGVGGAFF. The CDR3 DNA follows: TGTGCCACCAGCAAGTCGACAGGGGTAGGGGGAGCTTTCTTT. The chain employs TRBV15 and TRBJ1-1; 8 positions match TRBD1. Losses at the gene ends were 4 bases for V and 10 bases for J; bases not matched to a gene: 11. The CDR3 consists of 14 residues. Germline V CDR1 and CDR2: LNHNV, YYDKDF (reference sequence).

This clonotype has only a few counts. The rearrangement links TRBV6-2 or TRBV6-3 to TRBJ1-2; tentative D call: TRBD1 (6 bases). Germline CDR1 is MNHEY and CDR2 is SVGEGT. The CDR3 has 12 amino acids. Trimming stripped 6 bases from V and 1 base from J, with 6 bases between. The CDR3 nucleotides are TGTGCCAGCAGCAGGGGTAACTATGGCTACACCTTC. It codes for CASSRGNYGYTF.

V is TRBV4-1 and J is TRBJ1-4; D gene ambiguous. Germline assignment: CDR1 MGHRA and CDR2 YSYEKL. Trimming took 1 base from V and 0 from J, leaving 6 bases between them. The CDR3 sequence is 15 residues long. The CDR3 region has the DNA TGCGCCAGCAGCCAAGCCGAAGCAACTAATGAAAAACTGTTTTTT. Translated: CASSQAEATNEKLFF.

This clonotype showed up many times. The rearrangement uses TRBV20-1 and TRBJ2-7, with 13 bases aligning to TRBD2. The ends lost 3 bases at V and 3 bases at J; junction bases unmatched: 11. The germline V gene encodes CDR1 DFQATT and CDR2 SNEGSKA (reference sequence). This CDR3 comprises 17 residues. The CDR3 nucleotides read TGCAGTGCTAGGATGGGACTAGCGGGGTCAAGGGGCTACGAGCAGTACTTC. Translation gives CSARMGLAGSRGYEQYF.

This chain links TRBV2 with TRBJ1-1, with a weak D call TRBD1 (5 bases). The germline V and J ends were trimmed by 4 bases and 6 bases, with 9 bases remaining between them. The CDR3 is made up of 12 amino acids. CDR1 is SNHLY and CDR2 is FYNNEI in the germline V gene. The CDR3 DNA reads as TGTGCCAGCAGTGGTGGGGGACCTGAAGCTTTCTTT. The encoded protein is CASSGGGPEAFF.

In its sample, this clonotype was seen once. This rearrangement joins TRBV20-1 to TRBJ2-7; D possibly corresponds to TRBD2 (6 bases). Germline V gene data show CDR1 as DFQATT and CDR2 as SNEGSKA (reference sequence). The length of the CDR3 is 16 residues. V lost 0 bases to trimming and J lost 2 bases, with 17 bases between them. The CDR3 DNA reads TGCAGTGCTAGAGATGCCGGGACTCAAACCACCTACGAGCAGTACTTC. It encodes CSARDAGTQTTYEQYF.

V is TRBV13 and J is TRBJ1-5; tentatively, D is TRBD1 (5 bases). Germline assignment: CDR1 PRHDT and CDR2 FYEKMQ (reference sequence). The CDR3 has 21 residues. V gave up 4 bases and J gave up 2 bases, with 30 bases separating them. The CDR3 nucleotides are TGTGCCAGCAGCTCGGTGGGGGTCGGTGCGACAGTTATAGGTGGCAATCAGCCCCAGCATTTT. It is translated as CASSSVGVGATVIGGNQPQHF.

In this sample, this clonotype turned up once. The chain couples TRBV7-6 to TRBJ1-4; TRBD1 is a possible D gene (5 bases). CDR3 length: 15 amino acids. The germline CDR1 and CDR2 sequences are SGHVS and FNYEAQ. The ends were cut back, 5 bases at V and 4 bases at J, with 14 bases in the middle. Here the CDR3 reads CASSESRQFNEKLFF. The CDR3 region has the DNA TGTGCCAGCAGCGAATCGAGACAGTTTAATGAAAAACTGTTTTTT.

There are many counts of this clonotype. The chain links TRBV7-2 to TRBJ1-5, with no clear D. The CDR3 has 15 residues. In germline, CDR1 is SGHTA, CDR2 FQGNSA. V lost 0 bases, J lost 3 bases, and 9 bases lay in between. This CDR3 reads CASSLALSPNQPQHF. The CDR3 region has the DNA TGTGCCAGCAGCTTAGCCCTGTCCCCCAATCAGCCCCAGCATTTT.

The chain carries TRBV4-1 and TRBJ1-1; a possible D gene is TRBD1 (5 bases). The CDR3 has 18 amino acids. V was clipped by 0 bases and J by 1 base, with 18 bases between them. Looked up from germline, CDR1 is MGHRA and CDR2 is YSYEKL. The CDR3 loop reads CASSQDLGGTLGNTEAFF. The CDR3 nucleotides are TGCGCCAGCAGCCAAGATCTGGGAGGGACCTTAGGGAACACTGAAGCTTTCTTT.

The V gene is TRBV5-1, the J gene TRBJ1-2; D uncertain. CDR3 size: 14 residues. Germline V gives CDR1 SGHRS, CDR2 YFSETQ. The V end was cut by 4 bases, the J end by 5 bases, with 15 bases between. CDR3: CASSPSGPSYGYTF. CDR3 sequence (DNA): TGCGCCAGCAGCCCATCTGGGCCCTCGTATGGCTACACCTTC.

V is TRBV10-3 and J is TRBJ2-3; 12 bases map to TRBD2. Germline values: CDR1 ENHRY, CDR2 SYGVKD. Trimming at V came to 1 base and at J to 2 bases, leaving 4 bases not matched to a gene. The CDR3 has 17 amino acids. CDR3 amino acids: CAISELLAGGTTDTQYF. The CDR3 DNA sequence: TGTGCCATCAGTGAGTTACTAGCGGGGGGAACCACAGATACGCAGTATTTT.

Note on this clonotype: An end of the junction does not agree with germline; a read error may underlie this. The genes are TRBV7-6 and TRBJ1-6; D gene ambiguous. Germline values: CDR1 SGHVS, CDR2 FNYEAQ. The CDR3 covers 16 residues. CDR3 sequence (DNA): TGTGCCAGCAGCTTATCTCCTGGGGATACGGATTCACCCCTCGACTTT. It translates to CASSLSPGDTDSPLDF.

This clonotype appeared a few times. V gene TRBV20-1 combines with J gene TRBJ1-6, with 8 bases fitting TRBD1. The CDR3 runs to 14 residues. Germline CDR1 is DFQATT and CDR2 is SNEGSKA (reference sequence). The V segment lost 2 bases and the J segment 8 bases; nucleotides outside the gene matches: 5. The CDR3 DNA is TGCAGTGCTAGACAGGGGGCTCTAGATTCACCCCTCCACTTT. Translation: CSARQGALDSPLHF.

DNA for the CDR3: TGTGCCAGCATGGACAGGTATGGACCCTTGAACACTGAAGCTTTCTTT. This sequence encodes CASMDRYGPLNTEAFF. The J gene is TRBJ1-1, the V gene TRBV6-5, with TRBD1 identical over 7 bases. The junction had 11 bases not matched to a gene; V was cut back by 7 bases and J by 0 bases. In germline, CDR1 is MNHEY, CDR2 SVGAGI. The CDR3 has 16 amino acids.

This clonotype was detected many times. The V call is TRBV7-2, the J call TRBJ2-1; D unresolved. CDR3 length equals 15 residues. In germline, CDR1 is SGHTA, CDR2 FQGNSA. Trimming took 5 bases from V and 0 from J, leaving 11 bases between them. This CDR3 is CASSDEAGSYNEQFF. CDR3 sequence (DNA): TGTGCCAGCAGCGACGAAGCCGGCTCCTACAATGAGCAGTTCTTC.

A few counts support this clonotype. CDR3: CASSKLGGGGNQPQHF. CDR3 in DNA: TGTGCCAGTAGTAAACTTGGAGGGGGTGGCAATCAGCCCCAGCATTTT. This chain links TRBV19 with TRBJ1-5, with D perhaps matching TRBD1 (6 bases). The CDR3 spans 16 residues. CDR1 LNHDA and CDR2 SQIVND come from the germline V gene (reference sequence). V was clipped by 4 bases and J by 2 bases, with 15 bases between them.

Written as DNA, the CDR3 is TGTGCCAGCAGCTACGACGGGACAGCGAAATACAATGAGCAGTTCTTC. Its protein product is CASSYDGTAKYNEQFF. This chain joins TRBV7-6 and TRBJ2-1; 7 bases fit TRBD1. The CDR3 totals 16 residues. V dropped 4 bases and J dropped 4; count of bases not matched to a gene: 10. CDR1 SGHVS and CDR2 FNYEAQ come from the germline V gene.